This entry lists 15 T cell receptor beta chains sequenced from one sample in a study of OX40 agonist ivuxolimab in advanced cancers. Sequenced by immunoSEQ multiplex PCR; TCRdb stores in-frame clones only, minus some. Of around 100,000 clones in the sample, 87% were seen once. Sequenced material: CD4+ or CD8+ T cells sorted from blood, taken in a trial of the OX40 agonist ivuxolimab. These receptors came from an adult with an advanced solid tumor such as melanoma, head and neck, liver or kidney cancer.

Remarks on this clone: The sample contains more than one DNA sequence encoding this CDR3. The V call is TRBV7-8, the J call TRBJ1-4; a possible D gene is TRBD1 (5 bases). Trimming pared 3 bases from V and 4 bases from J, leaving 9 bases between. The germline CDR1 and CDR2 sequences are SGHVS and FQNEAQ. The CDR3 has 14 residues. CDR3 residues: CASSLGENNEKLFF. As DNA, the CDR3 is TGTGCCAGCAGCTTGGGGGAGAATAATGAAAAACTGTTTTTT. Complete variable domain (other parts from reference TRBV7-8 and TRBJ1-4): GAGVSQSPRYKVAKRGQDVALRCDPISGHVSLFWYQQALGQGPEFLTYFQNEAQLDKSGLPSDRFFAERPEGSVSTLKIQRTQQEDSAVYLCASSLGENNEKLFFGSGTQLSVL.

The CDR3 is CASSLSGTGAGGYTF. CDR3 DNA sequence: TGTGCCAGCAGTTTGTCCGGGACAGGGGCGGGTGGCTACACCTTC. The V gene is TRBV27, the J gene TRBJ1-2; 10 bases agree with TRBD1. This CDR3 is built from 15 residues. CDR1 is MNHEY, CDR2 SMNVEV, per germline (reference sequence). The J segment lost 7 bases and the V segment lost 3 bases, leaving 8 bases of the junction unmatched.

V usage is TRBV28 and J usage is TRBJ1-6; D is undetermined. This CDR3 contains 13 residues. Trimming cost V 5 bases and J 8 bases, with 10 bases left between them. Germline loops: CDR1 MDHEN, CDR2 SYDVKM. The CDR3 DNA sequence: TGTGCCAGCAGTCCCGCCCTGTATTCACCCCTCCACTTT. Translating gives CASSPALYSPLHF.

The rearrangement links TRBV19 to TRBJ1-5; the D gene is possibly TRBD1 (5 bases). The germline CDR1 and CDR2 sequences are LNHDA and SQIVND (reference sequence). Trimming took 3 bases from V and 4 from J, leaving 16 bases between them. The length of the CDR3 is 16 residues. The CDR3 bases are TGTGCCAGTAGTATCTTGTACAGGTGGGGAAATCAGCCCCAGCATTTT. Its translation: CASSILYRWGNQPQHF.

For this clone: One end of the junction fails to match germline, which may point to a read error. The genes are TRBV7-7 and TRBJ2-2, with 8 bases matching TRBD1. CDR3 length: 15 amino acids. Germline V gives CDR1 SSHAT, CDR2 FNYEAQ (reference sequence). For the CDR3, the DNA is TGTGCTAGCAGCCTAAGGGGGGACAGGCTTGGGGAGCTGTTTTTT. Amino acids: CASSLRGDRLGELFF.

The chain joins TRBV29-1 to TRBJ1-2; 10 bases map to TRBD1. Trimming cost V 6 bases and J 6 bases; bases outside gene matches: 7. Germline assignment: CDR1 SQVTM and CDR2 ANQGSEA. This CDR3 spans 13 amino acids. The CDR3 region has the DNA TGCAGCGTCCGACAGGGGGCAATGGATGGCTACACCTTC. Translation: CSVRQGAMDGYTF.

V and J are TRBV6-5 and TRBJ1-4; D perhaps matches TRBD1 (5 bases). Per germline, CDR1 MNHEY and CDR2 SVGAGI. Trimming took 6 bases from V and 3 from J, leaving 11 bases between them. This CDR3 has 14 amino acids. The CDR3 bases are TGTGCCAGCAGGGCGACAGCCTCTAATGAAAAACTGTTTTTT. It specifies CASRATASNEKLFF.

CDR3 amino acids: CASSLRVVTF. The CDR3 DNA reads TGTGCCAGTAGTCTCCGGGTGGTGACCTTC. This chain connects TRBV19 to TRBJ1-2; D is unresolved. V lost 5 bases and J lost 14, with 12 bases in between. Germline V gives CDR1 LNHDA, CDR2 SQIVND (reference sequence). The CDR3 contains 10 residues.

This clone was counted ten times or more. This rearrangement joins TRBV11-2 to TRBJ2-7; 8 bases align to TRBD2. CDR1 is SGHAT, CDR2 FQNNGV, per germline. The CDR3 is 15 residues long. V dropped 2 bases and J dropped 5; count of bases not matched to a gene: 8. The CDR3 coding sequence is TGTGCCAGCAGCTTACGACTAGCGTTCGCCCACGAGCAGTACTTC. Translating gives CASSLRLAFAHEQYF.

The chain recombines TRBV9 with TRBJ2-1; D is undetermined. Germline-derived CDR1 and CDR2 are SGDLS and YYNGEE. Deletions cut 0 bases from V and 9 bases from J, with 13 bases between. The CDR3 totals 14 residues. This CDR3 reads CASSVDLRSIEQFF. CDR3 sequence (DNA): TGTGCCAGCAGCGTAGATCTGCGGAGCATTGAGCAGTTCTTC.

The DNA of the CDR3 is TGTGCCAGCAGTGGGGACATATCCCTCGGGGAGCTGTTTTTT. Encoded protein: CASSGDISLGELFF. The chain links TRBV2 to TRBJ2-2; a weak D match, TRBD1 (6 bases). Germline lookup yields CDR1 SNHLY and CDR2 FYNNEI. Trimming removed 4 bases at V and 7 bases at J, with 13 bases between. This CDR3 contains 14 residues.

This chain links TRBV19 with TRBJ2-7, with 13 bases identical to TRBD2. Germline V gives CDR1 LNHDA, CDR2 SQIVND (reference sequence). With 8 bases clipped from V and 5 bases from J, the junction kept 12 bases outside the gene matches. This CDR3 contains 16 residues. The CDR3 DNA reads TGTGCCAGTTCCGGGACTAGCGGGACCCTGGGGGACGAGCAGTACTTC. This encodes CASSGTSGTLGDEQYF.

V usage is TRBV19 and J usage is TRBJ1-1; 10 nucleotides agree with TRBD1. The V gene end was trimmed by 5 bases and the J gene end by 3 bases; junction bases not matched to a gene: 12. The V gene's germline CDR1 is LNHDA and CDR2 SQIVND (reference sequence). This CDR3 has 17 amino acids. The CDR3 spells CASSLYRDRGLDTEAFF. In DNA, the CDR3 is TGTGCCAGTAGTCTTTACCGGGACAGGGGTTTAGACACTGAAGCTTTCTTT.

J is TRBJ1-2 and V is TRBV10-1; unclear D gene. The CDR3 length is 13 residues. V lost 5 bases, J lost 4 bases, and 11 bases lay in between. CDR1 and CDR2 (germline): WNHNN, SYGVQD (reference sequence). The CDR3 DNA reads TGCGCCAGCAGTCCAGGACTGATCTATGGCTACACCTTC. Protein sequence: CASSPGLIYGYTF.

The CDR3 here is CASSLVSDEQFF. The CDR3 coding sequence is TGTGCCAGCAGCTTAGTGTCCGATGAGCAGTTCTTC. V is TRBV11-3 and J is TRBJ2-1; D remains ambiguous. V lost 1 base to trimming and J lost 8 bases, with 6 bases between them. The CDR3 spans 12 residues. The germline V gene encodes CDR1 SGHNT and CDR2 YENEEA.